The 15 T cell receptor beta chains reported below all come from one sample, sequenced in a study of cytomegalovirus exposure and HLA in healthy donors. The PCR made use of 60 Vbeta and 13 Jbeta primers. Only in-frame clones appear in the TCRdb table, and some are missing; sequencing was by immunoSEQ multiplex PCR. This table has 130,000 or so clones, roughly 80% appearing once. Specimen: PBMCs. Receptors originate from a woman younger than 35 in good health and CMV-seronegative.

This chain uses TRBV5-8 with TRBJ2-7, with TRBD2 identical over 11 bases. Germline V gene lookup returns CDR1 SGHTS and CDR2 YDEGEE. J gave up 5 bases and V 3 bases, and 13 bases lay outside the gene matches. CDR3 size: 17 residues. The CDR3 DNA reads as TGTGCCAGCAGCTCGGCGGGAACTAGCGGGGGATGGAACGAGCAGTACTTC. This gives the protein CASSSAGTSGGWNEQYF.

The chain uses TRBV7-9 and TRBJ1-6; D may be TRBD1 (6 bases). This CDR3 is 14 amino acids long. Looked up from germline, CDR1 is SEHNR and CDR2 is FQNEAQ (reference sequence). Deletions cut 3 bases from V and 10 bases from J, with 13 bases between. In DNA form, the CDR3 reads TGTGCCAGCAGCTTGTACAGGGAAGGGTCACCCCTCCACTTT. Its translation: CASSLYREGSPLHF.

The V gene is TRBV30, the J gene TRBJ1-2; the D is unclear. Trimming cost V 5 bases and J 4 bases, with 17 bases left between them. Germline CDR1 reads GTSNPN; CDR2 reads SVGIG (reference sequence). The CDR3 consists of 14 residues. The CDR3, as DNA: TGTGCCTGGGTGAAGACGGACTTGATCTATGGCTACACCTTC. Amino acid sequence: CAWVKTDLIYGYTF.

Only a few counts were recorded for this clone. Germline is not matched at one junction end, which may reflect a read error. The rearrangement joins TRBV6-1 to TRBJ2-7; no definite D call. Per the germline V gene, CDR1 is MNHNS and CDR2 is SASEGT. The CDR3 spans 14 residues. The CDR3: CASRGFLDSFEQYF. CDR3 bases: TGTGCCAGCAGGGGCTTTCTGGATTCCTTCGAGCAGTACTTC.

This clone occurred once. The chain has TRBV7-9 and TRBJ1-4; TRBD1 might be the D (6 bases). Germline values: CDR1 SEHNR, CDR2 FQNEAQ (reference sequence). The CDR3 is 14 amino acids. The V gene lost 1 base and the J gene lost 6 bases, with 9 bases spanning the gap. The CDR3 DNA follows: TGTGCCAGCAGCTTAGGATCAGGGGATGAAAAACTGTTTTTT. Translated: CASSLGSGDEKLFF.

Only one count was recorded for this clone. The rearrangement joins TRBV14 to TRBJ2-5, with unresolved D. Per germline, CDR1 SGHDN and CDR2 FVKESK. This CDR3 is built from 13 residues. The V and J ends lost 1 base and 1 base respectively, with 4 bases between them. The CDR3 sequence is CASSQGPQETQYF. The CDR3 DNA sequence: TGTGCCAGCAGCCAAGGGCCCCAAGAGACCCAGTACTTC.

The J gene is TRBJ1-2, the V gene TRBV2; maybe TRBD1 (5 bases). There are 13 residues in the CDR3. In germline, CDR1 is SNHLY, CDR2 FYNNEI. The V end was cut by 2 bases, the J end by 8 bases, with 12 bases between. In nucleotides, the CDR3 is TGTGCCAGCAGTGAATCAAGGGGCTGGGGCTACACCTTC. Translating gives CASSESRGWGYTF.

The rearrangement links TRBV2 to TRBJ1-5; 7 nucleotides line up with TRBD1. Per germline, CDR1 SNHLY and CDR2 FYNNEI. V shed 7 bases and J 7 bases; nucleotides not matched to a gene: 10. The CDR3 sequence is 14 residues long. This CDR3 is CASNPGGPGQPQHF. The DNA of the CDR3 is TGTGCCAGCAACCCAGGGGGGCCAGGACAGCCCCAGCATTTT.

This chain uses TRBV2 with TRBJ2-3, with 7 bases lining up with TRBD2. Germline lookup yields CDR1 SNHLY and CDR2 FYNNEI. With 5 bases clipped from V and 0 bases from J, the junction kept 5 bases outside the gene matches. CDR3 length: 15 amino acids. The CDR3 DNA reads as TGTGCCAGCAGTAAGAGCGGGGTGAGCACAGATACGCAGTATTTT. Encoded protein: CASSKSGVSTDTQYF. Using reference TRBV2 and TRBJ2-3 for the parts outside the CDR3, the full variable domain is EPEVTQTPSHQVTQMGQEVILRCVPISNHLYFYWYRQILGQKVEFLVSFYNNEISEKSEIFDDQFSVERPDGSNFTLKIRSTKLEDSAMYFCASSKSGVSTDTQYFGPGTRLTVL.

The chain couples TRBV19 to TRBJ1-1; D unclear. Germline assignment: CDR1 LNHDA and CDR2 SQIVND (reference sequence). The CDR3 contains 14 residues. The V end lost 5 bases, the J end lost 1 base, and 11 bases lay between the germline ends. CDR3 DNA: TGTGCCAGTAGTCCCAGATTCAAGAACACTGAAGCTTTCTTT. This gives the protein CASSPRFKNTEAFF. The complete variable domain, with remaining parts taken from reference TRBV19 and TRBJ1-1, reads DGGITQSPKYLFRKEGQNVTLSCEQNLNHDAMYWYRQDPGQGLRLIYYSQIVNDFQKGDIAEGYSVSREKKESFPLTVTSAQKNPTAFYLCASSPRFKNTEAFFGQGTRLTVV.

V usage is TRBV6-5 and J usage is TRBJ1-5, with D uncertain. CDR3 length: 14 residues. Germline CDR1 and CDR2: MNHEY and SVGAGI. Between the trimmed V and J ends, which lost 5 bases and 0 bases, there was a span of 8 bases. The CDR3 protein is CASSLRGSNQPQHF. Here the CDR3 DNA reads TGTGCCAGCAGTCTCAGAGGTAGCAATCAGCCCCAGCATTTT.

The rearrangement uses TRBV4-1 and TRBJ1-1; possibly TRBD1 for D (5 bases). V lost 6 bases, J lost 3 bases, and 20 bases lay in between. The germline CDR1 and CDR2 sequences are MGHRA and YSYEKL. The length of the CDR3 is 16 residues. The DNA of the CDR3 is TGCGCCAGCAGAGGGTTTTCAGGGTTGCGGTACACTGAAGCTTTCTTT. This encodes CASRGFSGLRYTEAFF.

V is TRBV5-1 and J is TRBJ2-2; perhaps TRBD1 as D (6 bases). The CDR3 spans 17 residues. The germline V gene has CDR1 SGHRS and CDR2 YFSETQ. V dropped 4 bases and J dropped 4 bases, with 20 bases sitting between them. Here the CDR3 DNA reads TGCGCCAGCAGCCTTTTCTTCGCAGGGGCGGGCACCGGGGAGCTGTTTTTT. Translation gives CASSLFFAGAGTGELFF.

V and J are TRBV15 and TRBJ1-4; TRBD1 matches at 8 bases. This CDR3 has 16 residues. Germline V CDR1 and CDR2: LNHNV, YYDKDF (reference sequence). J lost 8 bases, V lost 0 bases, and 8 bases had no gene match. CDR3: CATSREQGVFNEKLFF. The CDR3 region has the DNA TGTGCCACCAGCAGAGAACAGGGGGTTTTTAACGAAAAACTGTTTTTT. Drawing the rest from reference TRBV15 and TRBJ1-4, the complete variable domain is DAMVIQNPRYQVTQFGKPVTLSCSQTLNHNVMYWYQQKSSQAPKLLFHYYDKDFNNEADTPDNFQSRRPNTSFCFLDIRSPGLGDTAMYLCATSREQGVFNEKLFFGSGTQLSVL.

The CDR3 loop is CSVGQGTPYEQYF. The DNA of the CDR3 is TGCAGCGTTGGACAGGGCACCCCCTACGAGCAGTACTTC. This chain links TRBV29-1 with TRBJ2-5, with TRBD1 identical over 7 bases. The DNA end is a closer match to TRBJ2-7, so the J assignment may be wrong. The CDR3 totals 13 residues. In germline, CDR1 is SQVTM, CDR2 ANQGSEA.